This T cell receptor (beta chain) stems from a study of blood T cell repertoires in COVID-19. Looking at the study overall: Acute and convalescent COVID-19 samples came from the United States, Italy and Spain.

This table comes from immunoSEQ multiplex PCR, and its TCRdb copy is limited to in-frame clones, with some not included. The table has nearly 400,000 clones, just under 90% seen once; the top ten hold about 1.8%. J gave up 4 bases and V 1 base, and 10 bases lay outside the gene matches. From germline, CDR1 is MGHRA and CDR2 YSYEKL. CDR3 length equals 18 residues. The study recruited people aged about 18 to 89 years across roughly 25 US areas. In assigning cohorts, the study relied on participant-reported clinical history. Recovery meant two consecutive negative NP/OP PCR tests, professional clearance, or resolved symptoms.

Sample: PBMCs or T cells enriched from blood (not recorded which). This chain connects TRBV4-1 to TRBJ2-2; 9 nucleotides agree with TRBD2. The TCR originated in a woman in her thirties who had recovered from COVID-19. The CDR3 DNA follows: TGCGCCAGCAGCCAAGTGGCGGCGGGAGGGCCGTCCACCGGGGAGCTGTTTTTT. It codes for CASSQVAAGGPSTGELFF.